Listed below are T cell receptor beta chains from one sample, sequenced in a study of shared clonotypes between healthy human individuals. TCRdb keeps only in-frame clones here, not all; method: immunoSEQ multiplex PCR. Of approximately 2,000,000 clones in the sample, around 93% were seen once. The sample taken for sequencing was naive CD8+ T cells from PBMCs. These receptor sequences come from a man between 18 and 29 years old in good health. Some clones in this sample may be carry-over from other donors' samples. The CDR3 runs from the conserved cysteine through the conserved F or W. D genes are given only for firm matches. Rows give clone size only sometimes, using once, few, many, or a class for an expanded clone.

TRBD1	.	TRBJ1-2	TRBV7-8	TGTGCCAGCAGCTTAGGATTAGGGACAGGGGCAAGCGGCTACACCTTC	CASSLGLGTGASGYTF
TRBD2	.	TRBJ2-1	TRBV9	TGTGCCAGCAGCGTAGGCCGAACTAGCGGTCATAATAATGAGCAGTTCTTC	CASSVGRTSGHNNEQFF
TRBD1	.	TRBJ1-3	TRBV28	TGTGCCAGCAGATTAGGACAGGGACCTGGAAACACCATATATTTT	CASRLGQGPGNTIYF
.	.	TRBJ2-2	TRBV7-6	TGTGCCAGCAGCTTTGGATCAGGGGGGACCGGGGAGCTGTTTTTT	CASSFGSGGTGELFF
.	.	TRBJ1-5	TRBV5-6	TGTGCCAGCAACCTAGGGGGTGGAGGCAATCAGCCCCAGCATTTT	CASNLGGGGNQPQHF
.	.	TRBJ1-1	TRBV4-1	TGCGCCAGCAGCCACCATGACAGCACTGAAGCTTTCTTT	CASSHHDSTEAFF
TRBD1	.	TRBJ2-1	TRBV14	TGTGCCAGCAGCCGAATTTTCGGGACAGGGGGCGAGGATGAGCAGTTCTTC	CASSRIFGTGGEDEQFF
.	.	TRBJ2-7	TRBV28	TGTGCCAGCAGTCCTCAGGGGCACGAGCAGTACTTC	CASSPQGHEQYF
.	.	TRBJ2-1	TRBV6-5	TGTGCCAGCAGTTACTCGAGTGGGGTAATAATGAATGAGCAGTTCTTC	CASSYSSGVIMNEQFF
.	.	TRBJ2-1	TRBV27	TGTGCCAGCAGTTTAATGGCTAGACCGGCCAATGAGCAGTTCTTC	CASSLMARPANEQFF
TRBD2	once	TRBJ2-7	TRBV7-3	TGTGCCAGCAGCTTAGGGCCGGGACTAGAAGCCTACGAGCAGTACTTC	CASSLGPGLEAYEQYF
.	.	TRBJ2-7	TRBV28	TGTGCCAGCACCAAAACGGGAAGCTCCTACGAGCAGTACTTC	CASTKTGSSYEQYF
TRBD1	.	TRBJ1-3	TRBV7-2	TGTGCCAGCAGCTGGACAGGTCTCGGAAACACCATATATTTT	CASSWTGLGNTIYF
.	.	TRBJ1-1	TRBV12-5	TGTGCTAGTGGTTTGGAGGACACTGAAGCTTTCTTT	CASGLEDTEAFF
.	few	TRBJ1-5	TRBV13	TGTGCCAGCAGCTGGGGACCCAATCAGCCCCAGCATTTT	CASSWGPNQPQHF
TRBD2	.	TRBJ2-1	TRBV19	TGTGCCAGTAGTATAGCACGACTAGCGGGTTACAATGAGCAGTTCTTC	CASSIARLAGYNEQFF
.	.	TRBJ1-1	TRBV7-8	TGTGCCAGCAGCCCCCGGACTGGGACTGAAGCTTTCTTT	CASSPRTGTEAFF
TRBD2	.	TRBJ2-1	TRBV27	TGTGCCAGCACTTGGGTAGCGGGAGGCTCCTACAATGAGCAGTTCTTC	CASTWVAGGSYNEQFF
TRBD1	.	TRBJ2-3	TRBV11-2	TGTGCCAGCAGTTTTGGGACAGGGACACTCGATACGCAGTATTTT	CASSFGTGTLDTQYF
TRBD2	.	TRBJ2-1	TRBV27	TGTGCAAGCTGTTCAGGACTAGCATTGTACAATGAGCAGTTCTTC	CASCSGLALYNEQFF
TRBD2	.	TRBJ2-1	TRBV4-2	TGTGCCAGCAGCCCCGATCGGGGGGGCTACAATGAGCAGTTCTTC	CASSPDRGGYNEQFF
TRBD2	.	TRBJ2-2	TRBV9	TGTGCCAGCAGCGTTCAGCGGGAGGGGAACACCGGGGAGCTGTTTTTT	CASSVQREGNTGELFF
TRBD2	.	TRBJ2-1	TRBV18	TGTGCCAGCTCACCTATGAGGCTAGCGGGAGAGGCAAATGAGCAGTTCTTC	CASSPMRLAGEANEQFF
.	.	TRBJ1-4	TRBV7-9	TGTGCCAGCAGCTTAGTGTTGATTACAACTAATGAAAAACTGTTTTTT	CASSLVLITTNEKLFF
TRBD2	.	TRBJ2-3	TRBV7-3	TGTGCCAGCAGCGAGGGACTAGCGGGAGGTCTGACAGATACGCAGTATTTT	CASSEGLAGGLTDTQYF
TRBD2	.	TRBJ2-1	TRBV9	TGTGCCAGCAGCGTAGGGTTCCAGCGGGGGGTACTTAGCTCCTACAATGAGCAGTTCTTC	CASSVGFQRGVLSSYNEQFF
TRBD1	.	TRBJ2-7	TRBV27	TGTGCCAGCAGGGAGGACAGGGACAGCTCCTACGAGCAGTACTTC	CASREDRDSSYEQYF
TRBD1	.	TRBJ2-7	TRBV5-1	TGCGCCAGCAGCAATCAAACAGGGGCCCTCTACGAGCAGTACTTC	CASSNQTGALYEQYF
.	.	TRBJ1-2	TRBV9	TGTGCCAGCAGCGTCGGAGCGGGATCTAACTATGGCTACACCTTC	CASSVGAGSNYGYTF
.	.	TRBJ2-1	TRBV9	TGTGCCAGCAGCGCCAAGACAGGCAGCTCCTACAATGAGCAGTTCTTC	CASSAKTGSSYNEQFF
.	.	TRBJ2-7	TRBV6-5	TGTGCCAGCAGGCAAACCAGGGGGGGGTACGAGCAGTACTTC	CASRQTRGGYEQYF
.	.	TRBJ1-2	TRBV7-9	TGTGCCAGCAGCTTAGGGGCAGTGGATGGCTACACCTTC	CASSLGAVDGYTF
.	.	TRBJ1-2	TRBV28	TGTGCCAGCAGTTTTTGGCTTCGGGAGGGGACTAACTATGGCTACACCTTC	CASSFWLREGTNYGYTF
.	once	TRBJ2-1	TRBV28	TGTGCCAGCTCATTAATCCCCTCAAGGACCTTAGGCTCCTACAATGAGCAGTTCTTC	CASSLIPSRTLGSYNEQFF
.	.	TRBJ1-2	TRBV29-1	TGCAGCGTCCCCGGGACCAACTATGGCTACACCTTC	CSVPGTNYGYTF
.	.	TRBJ2-5	TRBV16	TGTGCCAGCAGCCAATCGGACAGACAAGAGACCCAGTACTTC	CASSQSDRQETQYF
TRBD2	.	TRBJ2-7	TRBV7-6	TGTGCCAGCAGCTTAGCGCGCGGGACTAGCGGGAGAAGTCTGGCCTACGAGCAGTACTTC	CASSLARGTSGRSLAYEQYF
.	.	TRBJ1-5	TRBV5-6	TGTGCCAGCAGCCTCTTACAGGGAAATCAGCCCCAGCATTTT	CASSLLQGNQPQHF
.	.	TRBJ2-7	TRBV11-2	TGTGCCAGCAGCCCACTAGGGGGGGTCTACGAGCAGTACTTC	CASSPLGGVYEQYF
.	.	TRBJ2-7	TRBV14	TGTGCCAGCAGCCAAGAGTTTTCGAGTATCTTGGACGAGCAGTACTTC	CASSQEFSSILDEQYF
TRBD1	.	TRBJ1-5	TRBV2	TGTGCCAGCAGTGTAAGGGGACAGGAGGGTCAGCCCCAGCATTTT	CASSVRGQEGQPQHF
.	.	TRBJ1-5	TRBV29-1	TGCAGCGTTGAGGACGGGGCGGCTGGGCAGCCCCAGCATTTT	CSVEDGAAGQPQHF
.	.	TRBJ2-7	TRBV11-2	TGTGCCAGCAGCTTAGTACCAACTCCATTCTCCTACGAGCAGTACTTC	CASSLVPTPFSYEQYF
.	.	TRBJ2-5	TRBV11-2	TGTGCCAGCAGCTTAGAGTCGGTCGAGACCCAGTACTTC	CASSLESVETQYF
.	.	TRBJ1-2	TRBV9	TGTGCCAGCAGCGGCGAGCAGGCAGGGGTACGCGATGGCTACACCTTC	CASSGEQAGVRDGYTF
TRBD2	.	TRBJ2-1	TRBV10-1	TGCGCCAGCAGTGAGGGACTAGCGAGGTACAATGAGCAGTTCTTC	CASSEGLARYNEQFF
.	.	TRBJ2-7	TRBV6-6	TGTGCCAGCAGTTACTCGAGGGTAGGGCGCGAGCAGTACTTC	CASSYSRVGREQYF
TRBD1	.	TRBJ2-7	TRBV15	TGTGCCACCAGCAGCACTAACGCGGGACAGGGGTCCTACGAGCAGTACTTC	CATSSTNAGQGSYEQYF
.	.	TRBJ2-3	TRBV11-2	TGTGCCAGCAGCTTAGATCTAGCGACCACAGATACGCAGTATTTT	CASSLDLATTDTQYF
.	.	TRBJ2-1	TRBV27	TGTGCCAGCAGTTTATCGGCCGTAGGGGTAATCTACAATGAGCAGTTCTTC	CASSLSAVGVIYNEQFF
TRBD1	.	TRBJ2-7	TRBV10-3	TGTGCCATCAGTGACTTAGGACAGGATCCCCCCTACGAGCAGTACTTC	CAISDLGQDPPYEQYF
.	.	TRBJ2-3	TRBV9	TGTGCCAGCAGCTTATTTGACAGTCGGGCAGATACGCAGTATTTT	CASSLFDSRADTQYF
.	.	TRBJ1-3	TRBV28	TGTGCCAGCAGTTTAAACAGCCCGAGCTCTGGAAACACCATATATTTT	CASSLNSPSSGNTIYF